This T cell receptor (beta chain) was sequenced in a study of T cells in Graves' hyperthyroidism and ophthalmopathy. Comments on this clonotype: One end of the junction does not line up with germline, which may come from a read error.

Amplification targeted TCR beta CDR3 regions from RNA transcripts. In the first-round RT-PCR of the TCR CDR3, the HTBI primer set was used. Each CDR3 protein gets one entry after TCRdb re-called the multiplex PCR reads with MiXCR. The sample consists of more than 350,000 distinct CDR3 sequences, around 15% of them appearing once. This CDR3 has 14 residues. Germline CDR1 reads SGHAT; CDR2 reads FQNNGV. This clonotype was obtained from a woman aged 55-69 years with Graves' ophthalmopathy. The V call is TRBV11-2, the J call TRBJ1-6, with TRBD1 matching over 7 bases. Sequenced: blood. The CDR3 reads CVSSSDRELWPLHF. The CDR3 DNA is TGTGTCAGCAGCTCCGACAGGGAGCTTTGGCCCCTCCACTTT. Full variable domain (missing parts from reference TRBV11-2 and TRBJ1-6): EAGVAQSPRYKIIEKRQSVAFWCNPISGHATLYWYQQILGQGPKLLIQFQNNGVVDDSQLPKDRFSAERLKGVDSTLKIQPAKLEDSAVYLCVSSSDRELWPLHFGNGTRLTVT.